This T cell receptor beta chain was captured by sequencing in a study of blood T cell repertoires in COVID-19. About the research overall: Samples taken during acute and convalescent COVID-19 were collected in the United States, Italy and Spain.

This clone was recorded at least ten times. Germline V gene lookup returns CDR1 SGHTA and CDR2 FQGNSA. This CDR3 region has 15 residues. V lost 5 bases and J 0 bases, leaving 13 bases between the germline ends. Clinical histories supplied by participants themselves formed the basis of cohort assignment. People in the exposed group encountered a COVID-19 case within 2 weeks before entering the study. The assay was immunoSEQ multiplex PCR, and TCRdb's table has in-frame clones only and misses some. The sample lists some 64,000 clones, just over 70% occurring once. This TCR was recovered from a woman aged 60-70 years who had been exposed to COVID-19. This rearrangement joins TRBV7-2 to TRBJ1-2; the D gene is possibly TRBD1 (5 bases). Sequences were obtained from PBMCs or T cells enriched from blood (not recorded which). CDR3 nucleotides: TGTGCCAGCAGCCCGGATCTGACAGCTAACTATGGCTACACCTTC. Amino acids: CASSPDLTANYGYTF.